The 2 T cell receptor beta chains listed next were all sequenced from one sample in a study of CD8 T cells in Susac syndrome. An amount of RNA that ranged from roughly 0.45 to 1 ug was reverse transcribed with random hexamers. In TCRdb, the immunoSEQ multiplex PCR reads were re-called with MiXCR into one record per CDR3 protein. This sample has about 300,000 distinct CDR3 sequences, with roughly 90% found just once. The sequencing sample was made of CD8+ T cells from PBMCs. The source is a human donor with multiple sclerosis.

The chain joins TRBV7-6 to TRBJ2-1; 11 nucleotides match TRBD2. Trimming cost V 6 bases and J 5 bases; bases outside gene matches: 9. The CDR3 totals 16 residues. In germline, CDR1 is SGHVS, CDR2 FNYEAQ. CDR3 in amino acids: CASSYAGTSGHNEQFF. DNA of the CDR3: TGTGCCAGCAGTTATGCCGGGACTAGCGGCCACAATGAGCAGTTCTTC.

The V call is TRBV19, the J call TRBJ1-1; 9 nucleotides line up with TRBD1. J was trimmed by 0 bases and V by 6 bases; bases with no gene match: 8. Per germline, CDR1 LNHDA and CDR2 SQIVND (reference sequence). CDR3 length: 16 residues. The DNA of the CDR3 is TGTGCCAGTAGAACTACAGGGGGCGGAATGAACACTGAAGCTTTCTTT. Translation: CASRTTGGGMNTEAFF.